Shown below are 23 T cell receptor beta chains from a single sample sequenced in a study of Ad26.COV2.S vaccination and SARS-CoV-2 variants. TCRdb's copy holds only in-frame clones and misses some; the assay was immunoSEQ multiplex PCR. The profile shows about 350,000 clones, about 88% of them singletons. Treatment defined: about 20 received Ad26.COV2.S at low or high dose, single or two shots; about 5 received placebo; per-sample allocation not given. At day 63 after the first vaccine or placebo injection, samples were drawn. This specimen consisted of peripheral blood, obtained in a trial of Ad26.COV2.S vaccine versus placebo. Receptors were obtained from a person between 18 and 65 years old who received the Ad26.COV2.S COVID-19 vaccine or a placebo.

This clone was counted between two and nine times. The chain's CDR3 is CASSLTVSTGELFF. The CDR3 nucleotides read TGCGCCAGCAGCTTGACAGTGTCCACCGGGGAGCTGTTTTTT. The V gene is TRBV5-1, the J gene TRBJ2-2, with D hard to call. The CDR3 runs 14 residues. Trimming cost V 1 base and J 4 bases, with 8 bases left between them. Looked up from germline, CDR1 is SGHRS and CDR2 is YFSETQ.

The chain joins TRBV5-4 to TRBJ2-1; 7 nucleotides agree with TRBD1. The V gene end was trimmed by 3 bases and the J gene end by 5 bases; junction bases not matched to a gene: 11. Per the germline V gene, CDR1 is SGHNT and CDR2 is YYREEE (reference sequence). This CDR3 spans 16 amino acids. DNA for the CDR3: TGTGCCAGCAGCTCGATACTAAAGGACAGGAACAATGAGCAGTTCTTC. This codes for CASSSILKDRNNEQFF.

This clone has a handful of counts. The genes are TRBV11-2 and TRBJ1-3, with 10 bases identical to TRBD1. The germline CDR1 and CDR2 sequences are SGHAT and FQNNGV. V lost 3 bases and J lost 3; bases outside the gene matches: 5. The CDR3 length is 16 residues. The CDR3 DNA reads TGTGCCAGCAGCTTGACAGGGGGCGCTTATGGAAACACCATATATTTT. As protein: CASSLTGGAYGNTIYF.

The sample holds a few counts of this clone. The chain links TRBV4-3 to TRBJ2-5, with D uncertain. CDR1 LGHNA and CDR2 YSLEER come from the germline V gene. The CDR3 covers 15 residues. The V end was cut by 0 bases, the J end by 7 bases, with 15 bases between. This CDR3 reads CASSQDKTSGRTQYF. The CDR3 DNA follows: TGCGCCAGCAGCCAAGATAAGACATCCGGTCGGACCCAGTACTTC.

CDR3 bases: TGTGCCAGCAGCTTAACGGGGTCAGATGAAGCTTTCTTT. This translates into CASSLTGSDEAFF. The chain recombines TRBV7-3 with TRBJ1-1; no clear D. This CDR3 contains 13 residues. Germline loops: CDR1 SGHTA, CDR2 FQGTGA. Trimming cost V 0 bases and J 7 bases, with 9 bases left between them.

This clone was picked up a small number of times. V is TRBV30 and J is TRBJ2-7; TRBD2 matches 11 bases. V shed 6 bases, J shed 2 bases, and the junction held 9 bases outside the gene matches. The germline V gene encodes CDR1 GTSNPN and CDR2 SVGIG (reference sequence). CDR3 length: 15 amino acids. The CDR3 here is CACTLAGGGAYEQYF. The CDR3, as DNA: TGTGCCTGTACCCTAGCGGGAGGTGGGGCCTACGAGCAGTACTTC.

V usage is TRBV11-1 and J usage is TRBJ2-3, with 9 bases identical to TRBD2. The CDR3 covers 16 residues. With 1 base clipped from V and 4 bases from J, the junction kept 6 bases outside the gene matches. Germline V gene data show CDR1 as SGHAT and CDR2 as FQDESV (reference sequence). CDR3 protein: CASSLVLAGKADTQYF. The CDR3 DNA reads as TGTGCCAGCAGCTTAGTCCTAGCGGGAAAGGCAGATACGCAGTATTTT.

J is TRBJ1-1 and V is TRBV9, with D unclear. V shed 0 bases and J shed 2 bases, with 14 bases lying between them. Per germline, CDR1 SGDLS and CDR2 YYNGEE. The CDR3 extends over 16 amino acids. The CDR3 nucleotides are TGTGCCAGCAGCGTAGCCCCAAACCGACGTAACACTGAAGCTTTCTTT. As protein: CASSVAPNRRNTEAFF.

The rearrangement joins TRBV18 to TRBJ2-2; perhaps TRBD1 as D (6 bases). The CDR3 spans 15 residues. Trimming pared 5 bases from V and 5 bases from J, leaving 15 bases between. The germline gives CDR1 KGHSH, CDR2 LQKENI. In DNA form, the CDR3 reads TGTGCCAGCTCATCCTCTAGAAGGGGGACCGGGGAGCTGTTTTTT. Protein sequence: CASSSSRRGTGELFF.

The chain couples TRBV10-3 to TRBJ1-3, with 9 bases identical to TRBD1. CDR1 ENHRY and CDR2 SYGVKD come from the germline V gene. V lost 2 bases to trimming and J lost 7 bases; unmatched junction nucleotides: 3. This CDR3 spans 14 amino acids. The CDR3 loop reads CAISETGQGNTIYF. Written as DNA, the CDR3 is TGTGCCATCAGTGAGACGGGACAGGGCAACACCATATATTTT.

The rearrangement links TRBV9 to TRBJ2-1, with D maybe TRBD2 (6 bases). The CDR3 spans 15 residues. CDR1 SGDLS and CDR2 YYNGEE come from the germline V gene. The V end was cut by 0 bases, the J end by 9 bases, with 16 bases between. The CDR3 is CASSVGRRGSSEQFF. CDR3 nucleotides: TGTGCCAGCAGCGTAGGGAGGAGGGGATCGAGTGAGCAGTTCTTC.

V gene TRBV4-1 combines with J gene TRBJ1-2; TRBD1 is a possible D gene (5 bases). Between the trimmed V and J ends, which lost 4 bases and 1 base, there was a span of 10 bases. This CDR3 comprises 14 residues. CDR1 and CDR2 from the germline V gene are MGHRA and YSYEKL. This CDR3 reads CASSPGEVNYGYTF. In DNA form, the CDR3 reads TGCGCCAGCAGCCCGGGGGAAGTTAACTATGGCTACACCTTC.

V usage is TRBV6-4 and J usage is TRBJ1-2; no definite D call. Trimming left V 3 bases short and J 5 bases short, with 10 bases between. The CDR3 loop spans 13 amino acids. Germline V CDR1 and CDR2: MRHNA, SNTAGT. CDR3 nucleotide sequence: TGTGCCAGCAGTGAATCAGGAGAGTATGGCTACACCTTC. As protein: CASSESGEYGYTF.

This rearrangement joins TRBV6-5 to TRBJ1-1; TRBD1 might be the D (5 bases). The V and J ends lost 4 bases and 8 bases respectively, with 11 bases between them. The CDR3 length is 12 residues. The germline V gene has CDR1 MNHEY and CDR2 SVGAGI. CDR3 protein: CASSWAGTEAFF. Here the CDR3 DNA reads TGTGCCAGCAGTTGGGCGGGGACCGAAGCTTTCTTT.

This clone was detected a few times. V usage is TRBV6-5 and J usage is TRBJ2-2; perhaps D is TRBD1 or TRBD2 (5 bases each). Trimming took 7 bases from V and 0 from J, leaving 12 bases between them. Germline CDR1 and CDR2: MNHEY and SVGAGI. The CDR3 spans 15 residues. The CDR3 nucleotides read TGTGCCAGCAAGACGGGGCAGACGAACACCGGGGAGCTGTTTTTT. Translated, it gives CASKTGQTNTGELFF.

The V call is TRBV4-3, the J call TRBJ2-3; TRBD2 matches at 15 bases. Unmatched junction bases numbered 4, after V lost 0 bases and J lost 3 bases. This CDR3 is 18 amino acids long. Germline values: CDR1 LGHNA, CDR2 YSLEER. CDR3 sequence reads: CASSQDAGTSGGTDTQYF. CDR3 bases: TGCGCCAGCAGCCAAGATGCGGGGACTAGCGGGGGGACAGATACGCAGTATTTT.

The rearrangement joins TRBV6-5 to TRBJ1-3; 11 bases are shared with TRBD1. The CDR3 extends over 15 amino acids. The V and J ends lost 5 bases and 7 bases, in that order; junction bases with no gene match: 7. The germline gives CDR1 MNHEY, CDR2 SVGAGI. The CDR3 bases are TGTGCCAGCAGTCCCCGGGACAGGGGGTATAACACCATATATTTT. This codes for CASSPRDRGYNTIYF.

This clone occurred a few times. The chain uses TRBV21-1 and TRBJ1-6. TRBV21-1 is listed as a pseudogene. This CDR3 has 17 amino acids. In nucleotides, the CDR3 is TGTGCCAGCAGCCCCCGAAGGCAAAGCTCCTATAATTCACCCCTCCACTTT. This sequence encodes CASSPRRQSSYNSPLHF.

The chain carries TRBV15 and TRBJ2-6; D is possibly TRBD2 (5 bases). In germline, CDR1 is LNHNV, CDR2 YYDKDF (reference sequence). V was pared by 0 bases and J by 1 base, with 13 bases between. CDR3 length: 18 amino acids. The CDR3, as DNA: TGTGCCACCAGCAGAGATCTGGGAGTAGGGTCTGGGGCCAACGTCCTGACTTTC. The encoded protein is CATSRDLGVGSGANVLTF. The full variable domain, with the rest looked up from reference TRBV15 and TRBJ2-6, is DAMVIQNPRYQVTQFGKPVTLSCSQTLNHNVMYWYQQKSSQAPKLLFHYYDKDFNNEADTPDNFQSRRPNTSFCFLDIRSPGLGDTAMYLCATSRDLGVGSGANVLTFGAGSRLTVL.

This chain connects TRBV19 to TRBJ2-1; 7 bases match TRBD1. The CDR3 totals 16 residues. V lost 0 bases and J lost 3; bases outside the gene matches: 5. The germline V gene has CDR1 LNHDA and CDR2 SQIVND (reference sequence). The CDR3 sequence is CASSIDLRTGYNEQFF. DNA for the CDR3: TGTGCCAGTAGTATAGATCTCAGGACAGGCTACAATGAGCAGTTCTTC.

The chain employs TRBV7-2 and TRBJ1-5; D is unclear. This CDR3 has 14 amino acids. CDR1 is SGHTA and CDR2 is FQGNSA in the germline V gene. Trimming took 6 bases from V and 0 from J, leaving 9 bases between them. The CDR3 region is CASSLYNSNQPQHF. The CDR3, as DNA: TGTGCCAGCAGTTTATACAATAGCAATCAGCCCCAGCATTTT.

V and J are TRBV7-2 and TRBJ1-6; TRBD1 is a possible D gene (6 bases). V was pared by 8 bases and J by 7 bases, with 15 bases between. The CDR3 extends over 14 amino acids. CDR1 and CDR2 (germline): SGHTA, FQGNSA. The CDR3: CASLNYRENSPLHF. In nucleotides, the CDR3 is TGTGCCAGCCTAAACTACAGGGAGAATTCACCCCTCCACTTT.

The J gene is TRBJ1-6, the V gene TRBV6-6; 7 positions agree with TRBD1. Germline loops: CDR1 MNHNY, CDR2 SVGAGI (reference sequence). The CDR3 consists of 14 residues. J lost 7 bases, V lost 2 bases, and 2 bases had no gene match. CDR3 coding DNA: TGTGCCAGCAGTTACAGGGGGCTCAATTCACCCCTCCACTTT. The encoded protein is CASSYRGLNSPLHF.